The present T cell receptor beta chain was sequenced within a study of identical twins. The V segment lost 1 base and the J segment 8 bases; nucleotides outside the gene matches: 9. The CDR3 contains 15 residues. The germline gives CDR1 SQVTM, CDR2 ANQGSEA. In the case of this clonotype: What it binds is unknown.

Study-level findings and limits: The models gave estimates that fell short of the out-of-frame TCR alpha sharing seen in monozygotic twins. Findings came from cross-sectional statistics, without long-term follow-up of donors.

Unique molecular identifiers were in the cDNA, with template-switch universal primer binding. TCRdb redid the calling of the 5' RACE reads with MiXCR, one entry per CDR3 protein. This sample has 400,000 to 600,000 distinct CDR3 sequences, with 20% to 25% found just once. This same sample was also taken into another study, of yellow fever vaccine responses in identical twins. As that study records: On the reported evidence, twins' vaccine T cell responses seemed partly convergent and partly personalized.

The sequencing input was CD4+ T cells sorted from blood. The J gene is TRBJ2-3, the V gene TRBV29-1; 10 bases fit TRBD1. The TCR was taken from a woman aged 18-35 years in good health. The CDR3 sequence is CSVEGRDRGFGTQYF. The DNA for the CDR3 is TGCAGCGTTGAAGGTCGGGACAGGGGATTTGGTACGCAGTATTTT.